Below are 21 T cell receptor beta chains sequenced from a single sample in a study of early T cells in non-severe SARS-CoV-2 infection. Using its own MiXCR run on the 5' RACE reads, TCRdb lists one record per CDR3 protein. The table lists tens of thousands of distinct CDR3 sequences, 7.5% to 9% of them singletons, with 3.9% in the top ten. Sequencing was performed on whole blood, taken at baseline. Source of these receptors: an adult who was a healthcare worker with PCR-confirmed SARS-CoV-2 infection or an uninfected control (not recorded which).

V usage is TRBV11-2 and J usage is TRBJ1-6, with D possibly being TRBD1 (5 bases). The CDR3 runs 16 residues. Germline V CDR1 and CDR2: SGHAT, FQNNGV. Trimming shortened V by 4 bases and J by 3 bases, and 13 bases separated the two germline ends. CDR3 sequence: CASSSGPKGYNSPLHF. The CDR3 DNA follows: TGTGCCAGCAGCTCGGGACCAAAGGGCTATAATTCACCCCTCCACTTT.

Only a few counts were recorded for this clonotype. CDR3 nucleotide sequence: TGTGCCAGCTCACCTCCGGGGGGCAATCAGCCCCAGCATTTT. It yields the protein CASSPPGGNQPQHF. The chain couples TRBV18 to TRBJ1-5, with D possibly matching TRBD1 (5 bases). V was pared by 3 bases and J by 2 bases, with 8 bases between. In germline, CDR1 is KGHSH, CDR2 LQKENI. CDR3 length: 14 residues.

This chain joins TRBV2 and TRBJ1-4; D gene unclear. The ends were cut back, 3 bases at V and 0 bases at J, with 11 bases in the middle. Looked up from germline, CDR1 is SNHLY and CDR2 is FYNNEI. This CDR3 region has 16 residues. The CDR3 DNA sequence: TGTGCCAGCAGTGAGGGCAGGACTGCAACTAATGAAAAACTGTTTTTT. This encodes CASSEGRTATNEKLFF. Supplemented by reference TRBV2 and TRBJ1-4, the full variable domain reads EPEVTQTPSHQVTQMGQEVILRCVPISNHLYFYWYRQILGQKVEFLVSFYNNEISEKSEIFDDQFSVERPDGSNFTLKIRSTKLEDSAMYFCASSEGRTATNEKLFFGSGTQLSVL.

The rearrangement links TRBV19 to TRBJ1-1; no clear D gene. CDR3 length: 12 amino acids. Trimming removed 3 bases from V and 1 base from J, with 3 bases in between. Germline V gene data show CDR1 as LNHDA and CDR2 as SQIVND (reference sequence). The CDR3 DNA reads TGTGCCAGTAGTATCCGGAACACTGAAGCTTTCTTT. Its protein product is CASSIRNTEAFF.

The CDR3 is CASSPQSRTSGSGEQYF. The CDR3 DNA reads as TGTGCCAGCAGCCCCCAAAGCCGGACTAGCGGGTCCGGAGAGCAGTACTTC. The chain links TRBV9 to TRBJ2-7; 11 bases line up with TRBD2. The V gene's germline CDR1 is SGDLS and CDR2 YYNGEE. The CDR3 runs to 17 residues. V lost 4 bases and J lost 7; bases outside the gene matches: 16.

In its sample, this clonotype was seen once. The CDR3 DNA is TGTGCCAGCAGTTTGGGACAGTTCTACGAGCAGTACTTC. Translating it yields CASSLGQFYEQYF. V gene TRBV12-3 or TRBV12-4 combines with J gene TRBJ2-7, with 7 positions matching TRBD1. The CDR3 covers 13 residues. V gave up 3 bases and J gave up 3 bases; unmatched junction bases: 2.

This clonotype was seen many times. The chain couples TRBV20-1 to TRBJ2-7; tentative D call: TRBD1 (6 bases). V was cut by 2 bases and J by 3 bases, with 14 bases left in between. Per germline, CDR1 DFQATT and CDR2 SNEGSKA (reference sequence). This CDR3 is 14 amino acids long. CDR3 sequence (DNA): TGCAGTGCTAGATCCCGGGACACGAACTACGAGCAGTACTTC. It is translated as CSARSRDTNYEQYF.

This clonotype was observed a few times. The chain combines TRBV18 with TRBJ2-5; no firm D call. Germline V gene lookup returns CDR1 KGHSH and CDR2 LQKENI. Between the trimmed V and J ends, which lost 3 bases and 2 bases, there was a span of 7 bases. The CDR3 length is 13 residues. The CDR3 DNA reads as TGTGCCAGCTCACCCCAGGTACAAGAGACCCAGTACTTC. Translating it yields CASSPQVQETQYF.

The chain links TRBV4-1 to TRBJ2-1; 7 nucleotides agree with TRBD2. Germline values: CDR1 MGHRA, CDR2 YSYEKL. This CDR3 region has 16 residues. Losses at the gene ends were 0 bases for V and 2 bases for J; bases not matched to a gene: 4. The CDR3: CASSQDRTRPYNEQFF. CDR3 DNA sequence: TGCGCCAGCAGCCAAGATCGGACTAGACCCTACAATGAGCAGTTCTTC.

V usage is TRBV11-2 and J usage is TRBJ2-7, with 7 nucleotides matching TRBD1. V was clipped by 5 bases and J by 1 base; unmatched bases: 11. CDR3 length: 16 residues. Germline V gives CDR1 SGHAT, CDR2 FQNNGV. The CDR3 is CASSHPVGDRSYEQYF. The DNA of the CDR3 is TGTGCCAGCAGCCACCCGGTGGGGGACAGATCCTACGAGCAGTACTTC.

This clonotype was observed a handful of times. The CDR3 nucleotides are TGTGCCAGCAGTGATCCCTTGCGGGAGGGCGGGGCAGATACGCAGTATTTT. Residues: CASSDPLREGGADTQYF. This chain links TRBV2 with TRBJ2-3; TRBD2 aligns across 9 bases. The CDR3 extends over 17 amino acids. V was pared by 3 bases and J by 4 bases, with 11 bases of the junction left unmatched. Germline values: CDR1 SNHLY, CDR2 FYNNEI.

This clonotype was found many times. The chain carries TRBV7-2 and TRBJ2-3, with a possible D match to TRBD2 (6 bases). From germline, CDR1 is SGHTA and CDR2 FQGNSA. CDR3 length: 14 amino acids. V lost 1 base to trimming and J lost 10 bases, with 15 bases between them. The CDR3 region has the DNA TGTGCCAGCAGCTTAGGGCTAGCGAGATATCCGCAGTATTTT. Translation gives CASSLGLARYPQYF.

This clonotype was detected ten times or more. The chain carries TRBV7-8 and TRBJ2-7, with TRBD1 matching 7 bases. The CDR3 runs 14 residues. Germline V CDR1 and CDR2: SGHVS, FQNEAQ. Losses at the gene ends were 2 bases for V and 2 bases for J; bases not matched to a gene: 3. The CDR3 loop is CASSLTGTAYEQYF. CDR3 sequence (DNA): TGTGCCAGCAGCTTAACTGGGACAGCCTACGAGCAGTACTTC.

This clonotype appeared a few times. The chain joins TRBV30 to TRBJ2-1, with 9 bases fitting TRBD1. The junction had 4 bases not matched to a gene; V was cut back by 4 bases and J by 6 bases. This CDR3 spans 13 amino acids. Germline V CDR1 and CDR2: GTSNPN, SVGIG (reference sequence). The CDR3 nucleotides read TGTGCCTGGATGACAGGGGGGTTCAATGAGCAGTTCTTC. Its translation: CAWMTGGFNEQFF.

In its sample, this clonotype was seen a few times. V usage is TRBV2 and J usage is TRBJ1-4, with TRBD1 as a possible D gene (6 bases). CDR1 and CDR2 from the germline V gene are SNHLY and FYNNEI. The CDR3 totals 14 residues. V gave up 6 bases and J gave up 1 base, with 9 bases separating them. CDR3: CASRAGETNEKLFF. CDR3 nucleotides: TGTGCCAGCAGAGCAGGGGAAACTAATGAAAAACTGTTTTTT.

V and J are TRBV12-3 or TRBV12-4 and TRBJ2-7; no firm D call. CDR3 size: 12 residues. The ends were cut back, 5 bases at V and 7 bases at J, with 12 bases in the middle. CDR3 sequence reads: CASSRGPLEQYF. Written as DNA, the CDR3 is TGTGCCAGCAGTAGAGGACCGCTGGAGCAGTACTTC.

V gene TRBV14 combines with J gene TRBJ2-1; tentative D call: TRBD1 (5 bases). The V gene's germline CDR1 is SGHDN and CDR2 FVKESK. V was clipped by 0 bases and J by 6 bases, with 15 bases between them. There are 16 residues in the CDR3. The CDR3 sequence is CASSQDRLFRGNEQFF. The CDR3 nucleotides are TGTGCCAGCAGCCAAGATAGGTTATTTAGGGGCAATGAGCAGTTCTTC.

At least ten counts were recorded for this clonotype. The chain combines TRBV6-1 with TRBJ1-5; 10 bases align to TRBD1. Trimming took 6 bases from V and 4 from J; bases not matched to a gene: 6. The CDR3 loop spans 15 amino acids. From germline, CDR1 is MNHNS and CDR2 SASEGT. DNA for the CDR3: TGTGCCAGCAGGGAGACAGGGGGCGCGAATCAGCCCCAGCATTTT. Its protein product is CASRETGGANQPQHF.

This clonotype was detected a few times. The V and J genes are TRBV7-9 and TRBJ1-2; D is unresolved. CDR1 and CDR2 from the germline V gene are SEHNR and FQNEAQ (reference sequence). V gave up 7 bases and J gave up 4 bases, with 13 bases separating them. The CDR3 loop spans 13 amino acids. The CDR3 sequence: CASTPVEAYGYTF. CDR3 sequence (DNA): TGTGCCAGCACCCCAGTGGAAGCCTATGGCTACACCTTC.

This clonotype was seen a few times. V usage is TRBV19 and J usage is TRBJ2-4; TRBD2 is a possible D gene (6 bases). This CDR3 has 13 amino acids. The germline CDR1 and CDR2 sequences are LNHDA and SQIVND (reference sequence). Trimming removed 7 bases at V and 7 bases at J, with 14 bases between. The CDR3 here is CASTGRGRNIQYF. CDR3 nucleotides: TGTGCCAGTACGGGCCGGGGGAGGAACATTCAGTACTTC.

This clonotype has a count of ten or more. The chain couples TRBV5-1 to TRBJ2-1; 10 bases line up with TRBD2. The germline V gene encodes CDR1 SGHRS and CDR2 YFSETQ. The CDR3 sequence is 15 residues long. V shed 4 bases and J 4 bases; nucleotides not matched to a gene: 5. DNA of the CDR3: TGCGCCAGCAGCGAGACTAGCGGGCCGTACAATGAGCAGTTCTTC. As protein: CASSETSGPYNEQFF.